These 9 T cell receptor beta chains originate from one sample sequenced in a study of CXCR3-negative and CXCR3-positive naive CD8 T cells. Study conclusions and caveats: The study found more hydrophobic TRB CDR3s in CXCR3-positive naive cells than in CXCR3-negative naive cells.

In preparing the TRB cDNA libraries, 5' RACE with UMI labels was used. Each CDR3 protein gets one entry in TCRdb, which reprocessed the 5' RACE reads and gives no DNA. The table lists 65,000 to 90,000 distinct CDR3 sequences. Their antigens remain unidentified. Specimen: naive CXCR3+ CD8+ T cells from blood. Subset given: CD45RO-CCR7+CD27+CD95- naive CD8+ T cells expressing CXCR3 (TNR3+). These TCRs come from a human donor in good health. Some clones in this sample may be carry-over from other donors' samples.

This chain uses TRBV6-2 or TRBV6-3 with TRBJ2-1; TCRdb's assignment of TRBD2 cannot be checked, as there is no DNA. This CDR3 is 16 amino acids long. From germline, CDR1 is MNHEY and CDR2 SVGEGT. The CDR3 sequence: CASSRWTSGSNNEQFF.

Here the CDR3 reads CASSRYRDRLNTGELFF. The chain joins TRBV18 to TRBJ2-2; with no DNA, the TCRdb D assignment of TRBD1 cannot be verified. Germline CDR1 is KGHSH and CDR2 is LQKENI. This CDR3 has 17 residues.

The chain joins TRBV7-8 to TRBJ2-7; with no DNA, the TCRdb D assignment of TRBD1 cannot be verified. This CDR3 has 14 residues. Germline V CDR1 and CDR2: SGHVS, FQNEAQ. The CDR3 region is CASSHGTGGYEQYF.

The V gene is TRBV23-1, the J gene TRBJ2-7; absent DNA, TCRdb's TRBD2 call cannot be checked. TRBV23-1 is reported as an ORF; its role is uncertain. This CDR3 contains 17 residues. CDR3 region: CASSQSIGPKEDYEQYF.

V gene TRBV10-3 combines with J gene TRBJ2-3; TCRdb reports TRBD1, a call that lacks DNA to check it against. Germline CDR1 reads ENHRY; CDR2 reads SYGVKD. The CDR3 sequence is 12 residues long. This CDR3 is CATTDRPDTQYF.

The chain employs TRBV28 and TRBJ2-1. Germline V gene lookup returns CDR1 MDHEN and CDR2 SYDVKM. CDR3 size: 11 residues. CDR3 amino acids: CASSFVNEQFF.

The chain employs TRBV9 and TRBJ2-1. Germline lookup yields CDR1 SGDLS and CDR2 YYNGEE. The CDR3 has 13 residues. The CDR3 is CASSVLGVNEQFF.

Here the CDR3 reads CSVGSTGPQETQYF. This chain connects TRBV29-1 to TRBJ2-5; absent DNA, TCRdb's TRBD1 call cannot be checked. This CDR3 is built from 14 residues. Germline lookup yields CDR1 SQVTM and CDR2 ANQGSEA.

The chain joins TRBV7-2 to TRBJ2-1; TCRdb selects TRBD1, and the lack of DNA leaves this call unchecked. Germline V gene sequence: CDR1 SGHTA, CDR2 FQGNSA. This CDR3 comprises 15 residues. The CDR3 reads CASSFIRTNYNEQFF.